These 29 T cell receptor beta chains came from one sample sequenced in a study of human T cells and chemical hapten exposure. It was unfractionated whole blood from which total RNA was extracted. TCRdb fed the 5' RACE reads into MiXCR, producing one record per CDR3 protein. Here the sample spans 150,000 or so distinct CDR3 sequences, around 4.1% being singletons. Receptors originate from a female donor in good health.

The chain uses TRBV7-9 and TRBJ2-7; D is possibly TRBD1 (5 bases). Trimming removed 5 bases at V and 2 bases at J, with 16 bases between. Germline CDR1 is SEHNR and CDR2 is FQNEAQ (reference sequence). The CDR3 is 15 residues long. CDR3 bases: TGTGCCAGCAGCCCTAGGACATTAAGAACCTACGAGCAGTACTTC. Its protein product is CASSPRTLRTYEQYF.

The table lists this clonotype with many counts. The chain carries TRBV9 and TRBJ1-2; a possible D gene is TRBD1 (6 bases). The CDR3 spans 17 residues. Germline lookup yields CDR1 SGDLS and CDR2 YYNGEE. The V and J ends lost 0 bases and 1 base respectively, with 16 bases between them. CDR3 bases: TGTGCCAGCAGCGTAGGCTACAGGGTAGGGTTTAACTATGGCTACACCTTC. This codes for CASSVGYRVGFNYGYTF.

In this sample, this clonotype turned up many times. The chain is built from TRBV3-1 and TRBJ2-7; D gene ambiguous. The V end lost 1 base, the J end lost 3 bases, and 13 bases lay between the germline ends. Looked up from germline, CDR1 is LGHDT and CDR2 is YNNKEL (reference sequence). The CDR3 runs to 15 residues. In DNA form, the CDR3 reads TGTGCCAGCAGCCAAGGCCTGGCGCCCGACTACGAGCAGTACTTC. Protein product: CASSQGLAPDYEQYF.

This clonotype was seen many times. This rearrangement joins TRBV10-3 to TRBJ1-2; no reliable D call. CDR3 length: 14 residues. The V gene's germline CDR1 is ENHRY and CDR2 SYGVKD. V lost 4 bases and J lost 0, with 9 bases in between. The CDR3 protein is CAISGVATNYGYTF. The CDR3, as DNA: TGTGCCATCAGTGGGGTGGCTACTAACTATGGCTACACCTTC.

Remarks on this clonotype: A much more abundant neighbour one base away suggests this may be a read error. Because the CDR3 is missing its conserved closing phenylalanine or tryptophan, this is likely a read error. V usage is TRBV12-3 or TRBV12-4 and J usage is TRBJ1-1; D possibly corresponds to TRBD1 (6 bases). CDR3 size: 12 residues. Trimming left V 8 bases short and J 11 bases short, with 18 bases between. The CDR3 DNA sequence: TGTGCCAGCGTTACGGGGGCAGGGTACGCTTTCCTT. Protein sequence: CASVTGAGYAFL.

This clonotype was detected only a few times. The chain carries TRBV7-6 and TRBJ2-3; D not certain. The CDR3 consists of 13 residues. Trimming took 1 base from V and 10 from J, leaving 12 bases between them. Germline V CDR1 and CDR2: SGHVS, FNYEAQ. CDR3 bases: TGTGCCAGCAGCTTAGATACAGCTTATCCGCAGTATTTT. The encoded protein is CASSLDTAYPQYF.

This clonotype was recorded many times. J is TRBJ1-1 and V is TRBV12-3 or TRBV12-4; possibly TRBD1 for D (6 bases). Trimming removed 5 bases at V and 4 bases at J, with 14 bases between. The CDR3 spans 14 residues. In DNA, the CDR3 is TGTGCCAGCAGTACCATACAGGGATCCACTGAAGCTTTCTTT. It translates to CASSTIQGSTEAFF.

This clonotype was seen more than once but under ten times. This chain uses TRBV6-6 with TRBJ1-6; 12 positions agree with TRBD1. J gave up 0 bases and V 4 bases, and 7 bases lay outside the gene matches. The CDR3 loop spans 19 amino acids. Looked up from germline, CDR1 is MNHNY and CDR2 is SVGAGI (reference sequence). CDR3 in amino acids: CASSSGQGASRSYNSPLHF. CDR3 coding DNA: TGTGCCAGCAGTTCGGGACAGGGGGCATCCCGCTCCTATAATTCACCCCTCCACTTT.

This clonotype showed up many times. DNA of the CDR3: TGTGCCAGCAGTTTACAGGGGGCCTATGGCTACACCTTC. Translated, it gives CASSLQGAYGYTF. The chain is built from TRBV12-3 or TRBV12-4 and TRBJ1-2; 8 nucleotides agree with TRBD1. V lost 2 bases and J lost 4; bases outside the gene matches: 0. This CDR3 contains 13 residues.

This clonotype was counted many times. V is TRBV7-3 and J is TRBJ1-1, with D possibly matching TRBD1 (5 bases). Germline CDR1 SGHTA, CDR2 FQGTGA. Trimming removed 2 bases from V and 5 bases from J, with 9 bases in between. The CDR3 spans 13 residues. The CDR3 DNA follows: TGTGCCAGCAGCTTATCAGGGAGTACTGAAGCTTTCTTT. It codes for CASSLSGSTEAFF.

This clonotype was recorded many times. A much larger clone sits a single nucleotide away, making a read error possible. The chain uses TRBV7-2 and TRBJ2-2, with a tentative D call TRBD2 (7 bases). CDR1 and CDR2 from the germline V gene are SGHTA and FQGNSA. Trimming removed 6 bases from V and 6 bases from J, with 14 bases in between. The CDR3 length is 14 residues. The CDR3, as DNA: TGTGCCAGCAGTATAAGGGGGGGTCCCGGGGAGCTGTTTTTT. Translation: CASSIRGGPGELFF.

In this sample, this clonotype turned up many times. The chain couples TRBV5-1 to TRBJ2-7; TRBD1 matches at 7 bases. The CDR3 has 15 residues. V was clipped by 3 bases and J by 0 bases; unmatched bases: 6. CDR1 and CDR2 (germline): SGHRS, YFSETQ. DNA for the CDR3: TGCGCCAGCAGCTCACAGGGGCATAGCTCCTACGAGCAGTACTTC. Translation: CASSSQGHSSYEQYF.

This clonotype was detected only a few times. The V and J genes are TRBV6-5 and TRBJ2-3, with TRBD1 matching 9 bases. The CDR3 spans 16 residues. V gave up 2 bases and J gave up 3 bases; unmatched junction bases: 6. Germline values: CDR1 MNHEY, CDR2 SVGAGI. CDR3 DNA: TGTGCCAGCAGTTACCTTTCGGGACAGGGTACAGATACGCAGTATTTT. This encodes CASSYLSGQGTDTQYF.

This clonotype was seen repeatedly, ten times or more. This chain joins TRBV2 and TRBJ2-7; no reliable D call. Trimming took 7 bases from V and 2 from J, leaving 9 bases between them. The germline gives CDR1 SNHLY, CDR2 FYNNEI. The CDR3 is 12 residues long. CDR3 region: CASKGTTYEQYF. The CDR3 DNA sequence: TGTGCCAGCAAAGGCACGACCTACGAGCAGTACTTC.

The V call is TRBV7-8, the J call TRBJ1-6, with 9 bases matching TRBD1. This CDR3 is 16 amino acids long. Germline lookup yields CDR1 SGHVS and CDR2 FQNEAQ. V gave up 5 bases and J gave up 9 bases; unmatched junction bases: 11. CDR3 loop: CASSPSRGQGGSPLHF. CDR3 in DNA: TGTGCCAGCAGCCCGAGCCGGGGACAGGGCGGTTCACCCCTCCACTTT.

This clonotype was seen repeatedly, ten times or more. V and J are TRBV20-1 and TRBJ2-4, with D hard to call. CDR3 length: 13 residues. The germline gives CDR1 DFQATT, CDR2 SNEGSKA (reference sequence). V lost 7 bases to trimming and J lost 2 bases, with 12 bases between them. The CDR3 here is CSVPTLSKNIQYF. The CDR3, as DNA: TGCAGTGTTCCCACCCTATCCAAAAACATTCAGTACTTC.

This clonotype came up a few times. The V and J genes are TRBV6-5 and TRBJ1-1; 7 bases align to TRBD1. V gave up 4 bases and J gave up 1 base; unmatched junction bases: 3. Germline-derived CDR1 and CDR2 are MNHEY and SVGAGI. The CDR3 has 14 amino acids. CDR3 in amino acids: CASSFDRENTEAFF. The CDR3 DNA reads TGTGCCAGCAGTTTTGACAGGGAGAACACTGAAGCTTTCTTT.

This clonotype was found a few times. The rearrangement uses TRBV4-3 and TRBJ2-1, with 8 bases aligning to TRBD1. Trimming at V came to 0 bases and at J to 6 bases, leaving 4 bases not matched to a gene. Germline V lookup: CDR1 LGHNA, CDR2 YSLEER. The CDR3 extends over 15 amino acids. For the CDR3, the DNA is TGCGCCAGCAGCCAAGACAGGGGGCGTGGCAATGAGCAGTTCTTC. It is translated as CASSQDRGRGNEQFF.

This clonotype was observed many times. V usage is TRBV20-1 and J usage is TRBJ2-7; 7 nucleotides match TRBD1. This CDR3 is built from 12 residues. V was pared by 2 bases and J by 4 bases, with 2 bases of the junction left unmatched. Germline values: CDR1 DFQATT, CDR2 SNEGSKA (reference sequence). DNA for the CDR3: TGCAGTGCTAGACAGGGGGAGTACGAGCAGTACTTC. This sequence encodes CSARQGEYEQYF.

This clonotype occurred many times. The rearrangement links TRBV6-1 to TRBJ2-1, with D maybe TRBD1 (5 bases). Between the trimmed V and J ends, which lost 4 bases and 0 bases, there was a span of 16 bases. CDR1 and CDR2 from the germline V gene are MNHNS and SASEGT. The CDR3 consists of 17 residues. CDR3 nucleotide sequence: TGTGCCAGCAGTGGAAAAAGGGGTGAAAGCTCCTACAATGAGCAGTTCTTC. Translated, it gives CASSGKRGESSYNEQFF.

This clonotype has ten or more counts. The chain joins TRBV24-1 to TRBJ2-2; possibly TRBD1 for D (5 bases). Germline V gene lookup returns CDR1 KGHDR and CDR2 SFDVKD. Trimming removed 9 bases from V and 5 bases from J, with 21 bases in between. The CDR3 sequence is 16 residues long. Here the CDR3 reads CATADSPLGGTGELFF. CDR3 sequence (DNA): TGTGCCACCGCCGACAGTCCCCTAGGTGGAACCGGGGAGCTGTTTTTT.

This clonotype was observed many times. V and J are TRBV6-1 and TRBJ2-2, with D perhaps matching TRBD1 or TRBD2 (5 bases each). Germline V gives CDR1 MNHNS, CDR2 SASEGT. Trimming removed 1 base from V and 6 bases from J, with 12 bases in between. This CDR3 has 15 amino acids. CDR3 sequence: CASSEVGGSSGELFF. DNA for the CDR3: TGTGCCAGCAGTGAAGTTGGGGGATCGTCCGGGGAGCTGTTTTTT.

In its sample, this clonotype was seen many times. The chain employs TRBV18 and TRBJ1-2, with D perhaps TRBD1 (6 bases). The germline V gene has CDR1 KGHSH and CDR2 LQKENI. V was cut by 2 bases and J by 4 bases, with 8 bases left in between. The CDR3 consists of 13 residues. The chain's CDR3 is CASSPGRGYGYTF. In DNA, the CDR3 is TGTGCCAGCTCACCAGGCAGGGGCTATGGCTACACCTTC.

This clonotype was seen more than once but under ten times. A much larger clone differs by one base, so this may be a read error. J is TRBJ1-2 and V is TRBV20-1, with 11 bases aligning to TRBD1. This CDR3 comprises 18 residues. Trimming cost V 0 bases and J 6 bases; bases outside gene matches: 15. Germline CDR1 is DFQATT and CDR2 is SNEGSKA (reference sequence). The CDR3 DNA is TGCAGTGCTAGAGATTATAGGGGACAGGGGGGGACGAACGATGGCTACACCTTC. Its translation: CSARDYRGQGGTNDGYTF.

This clonotype has a count of ten or more. This rearrangement joins TRBV29-1 to TRBJ2-2, with 7 nucleotides matching TRBD1. The germline V gene has CDR1 SQVTM and CDR2 ANQGSEA. The trim removed 3 bases at V and 6 bases at J, leaving 4 bases unmatched. This CDR3 spans 13 amino acids. Written as DNA, the CDR3 is TGCAGCGTTGATACTGACAGGGCCGGGGAGCTGTTTTTT. As protein: CSVDTDRAGELFF.

This clonotype was picked up one time. V usage is TRBV5-6 and J usage is TRBJ1-4; D gene ambiguous. CDR3 length equals 15 residues. Trimming left V 4 bases short and J 3 bases short, with 13 bases between. Germline CDR1 is SGHDT and CDR2 is YYEEEE. The CDR3 DNA reads as TGTGCCAGCAGCCCCGGACGGCATTCTAATGAAAAACTGTTTTTT. It specifies CASSPGRHSNEKLFF.

This clonotype was found many times. The chain carries TRBV27 and TRBJ1-5; tentatively, D is TRBD1 (5 bases). The CDR3 contains 17 residues. The V gene's germline CDR1 is MNHEY and CDR2 SMNVEV (reference sequence). The germline V and J ends were trimmed by 1 base and 0 bases, with 13 bases remaining between them. In nucleotides, the CDR3 is TGTGCCAGCAGTTTATGGGGGGGTCCCTTTAGCAATCAGCCCCAGCATTTT. The encoded protein is CASSLWGGPFSNQPQHF.

This clonotype has ten or more counts. The chain combines TRBV2 with TRBJ1-1; TRBD1 agrees at 11 bases. The CDR3 contains 15 residues. Germline V gene sequence: CDR1 SNHLY, CDR2 FYNNEI. V shed 4 bases and J 2 bases; nucleotides not matched to a gene: 3. The DNA for the CDR3 is TGTGCCAGCAGTGCGGGACAGGGGGTTAACACTGAAGCTTTCTTT. Its protein is CASSAGQGVNTEAFF.

The chain has TRBV4-1 and TRBJ1-4; maybe TRBD1 (5 bases). CDR3 length equals 16 residues. Trimming took off 4 bases at V and 10 bases at J, with 22 bases between the two ends. Looked up from germline, CDR1 is MGHRA and CDR2 is YSYEKL. The DNA of the CDR3 is TGCGCCAGCAGCCGACCTATAGGGGACCAGGCGAGAAAACTGTTTTTT. Protein sequence: CASSRPIGDQARKLFF.